These 29 T cell receptor beta chains share one sample of origin, sequenced in a study of prognosis after radiotherapy for stage I lung cancer. Genomic DNA provided the template from which TCR beta CDR3 was amplified by two-round multiplex PCR. Primers targeting each individual TRBV and TRBJ gene were applied in first-round PCR. TCRdb analysed the multiplex PCR reads with MiXCR anew, one entry per CDR3 protein. The sample includes 30,000 to 40,000 distinct CDR3 sequences, about 34% of them seen just once. The sample consisted of PBMCs, taken before or after stereotactic body radiation therapy (not recorded which). Receptors originate from a donor aged 50 or older with non-small cell lung cancer.

This clonotype was observed at least ten times. This chain links TRBV11-2 with TRBJ2-7; D is unresolved. The germline gives CDR1 SGHAT, CDR2 FQNNGV. V was clipped by 5 bases and J by 3 bases, with 17 bases between them. This CDR3 is built from 15 residues. CDR3 region: CASSPRGGNFYEQYF. The CDR3 DNA sequence: TGTGCCAGCAGCCCCCGCGGCGGAAACTTCTACGAGCAGTACTTC.

With respect to this clonotype: The CDR3 ends on some other residue instead of the conserved phenylalanine or tryptophan, so this is likely a read error. No DNA is shown, since the ends of the CDR3 on it are uncertain; the CDR3 is the one TCRdb lists. The chain carries TRBV10-3 and TRBJ1-1; TRBD1, the table's D call, lacks a check against the DNA. The germline CDR1 and CDR2 sequences are ENHRY and SYGVKD. 12 amino acids form the CDR3, both terminal residues included. The CDR3 protein is CAISENDRGPFS.

This clonotype was detected ten times or more. The chain joins TRBV5-1 to TRBJ2-5; the D gene is possibly TRBD1 (6 bases). Trimming removed 2 bases at V and 4 bases at J, with 18 bases between. CDR1 is SGHRS and CDR2 is YFSETQ in the germline V gene. The CDR3 covers 16 residues. In DNA form, the CDR3 reads TGCGCCAGCAGCTTCACATTCAGGGGAATCGTAGAGACCCAGTACTTC. This codes for CASSFTFRGIVETQYF.

As for this clonotype: Mismatch with germline at one junction end may stem from a read error. This chain joins TRBV12-3 or TRBV12-4 and TRBJ2-1; maybe TRBD1 (5 bases). The CDR3 has 16 amino acids. The CDR3 region has the DNA TGTGCCAGCAGTTTAGCTTACATGGGGCTAGACAATGAGCATTTCTTC. This translates into CASSLAYMGLDNEHFF.

This clonotype appeared many times. The DNA for the CDR3 is TGCAGTGCTAGCCCTAGCGGGAGCGAGTACAATGAGCAGTTCTTC. Translating it yields CSASPSGSEYNEQFF. This sequence joins TRBV20-1 and TRBJ2-1; 10 bases align to TRBD2. Germline V gene data show CDR1 as DFQATT and CDR2 as SNEGSKA (reference sequence). This CDR3 spans 15 amino acids. The trim removed 3 bases at V and 4 bases at J, leaving 6 bases unmatched.

This clonotype was recorded many times. The rearrangement uses TRBV3-1 and TRBJ1-1; D gene uncertain. The germline V gene has CDR1 LGHDT and CDR2 YNNKEL (reference sequence). The V end was cut by 4 bases, the J end by 1 base, with 7 bases between. The CDR3 length is 13 residues. The CDR3 DNA reads TGTGCCAGCAGCCTCAACCAGAACACTGAAGCTTTCTTT. It translates to CASSLNQNTEAFF.

The V gene is TRBV15, the J gene TRBJ1-5, with D perhaps matching TRBD1 (5 bases). CDR1 and CDR2 (germline): LNHNV, YYDKDF (reference sequence). This CDR3 is built from 13 residues. V shed 3 bases and J shed 6 bases, with 9 bases lying between them. The CDR3 coding sequence is TGTGCCACCAGCAGCCCAGGGACTCAGCCCCAGCATTTT. As protein: CATSSPGTQPQHF.

This clonotype was recorded at least ten times. This chain uses TRBV29-1 with TRBJ2-3; tentative D call: TRBD1 (6 bases). CDR1 SQVTM and CDR2 ANQGSEA come from the germline V gene. The V end was cut by 0 bases, the J end by 4 bases, with 11 bases between. The CDR3 loop spans 14 amino acids. The CDR3 bases are TGCAGCGTTGAAGAGGCCAGGGGTTCAGATACGCAGTATTTT. Its protein is CSVEEARGSDTQYF.

This clonotype was observed many times. The gene calls are TRBV6-5 and TRBJ1-2; D remains unclear. The V and J ends lost 3 bases and 3 bases respectively, with 8 bases between them. The V gene's germline CDR1 is MNHEY and CDR2 SVGAGI. This CDR3 spans 13 amino acids. The CDR3 is CASSYRADYGYTF. For the CDR3, the DNA is TGTGCCAGCAGTTATCGGGCTGACTATGGCTACACCTTC.

With respect to this clonotype: A far larger clone is only one base removed, so a read error is likely. The V gene is TRBV7-8, the J gene TRBJ2-7; the match to TRBD1 covers 10 bases. Germline V gene sequence: CDR1 SGHVS, CDR2 FQNEAQ. CDR3 length: 15 amino acids. Germline trimming cut 7 bases from V and 7 bases from J; bases unmatched to any gene: 13. CDR3 sequence reads: CASTRSGTGVEEQYF. The CDR3 DNA sequence: TGTGCCAGCACCCGTTCCGGGACAGGGGTTGAAGAGCAGTACTTC.

This clonotype was recorded at least ten times. V and J are TRBV5-1 and TRBJ2-3; D gene ambiguous. This CDR3 is 15 amino acids long. Deletions cut 1 base from V and 4 bases from J, with 13 bases between. Germline lookup yields CDR1 SGHRS and CDR2 YFSETQ. In nucleotides, the CDR3 is TGCGCCAGCAGCTTGTATAACAGTTTTGCAGATACGCAGTATTTT. Translation gives CASSLYNSFADTQYF.

At least ten counts were recorded for this clonotype. The V gene is TRBV2, the J gene TRBJ2-2; D might be TRBD2 (6 bases). CDR1 and CDR2 (germline): SNHLY, FYNNEI. The CDR3 contains 13 residues. V was shortened by 7 bases and J by 6 bases, with 12 bases between the two germline ends. The CDR3 nucleotides read TGTGCCAGCAAGTCGTCGGGGGCCGGGGAGCTGTTTTTT. This encodes CASKSSGAGELFF.

This clonotype was detected many times. The V call is TRBV20-1, the J call TRBJ2-3, with TRBD2 matching 12 bases. J lost 0 bases, V lost 1 base, and 11 bases had no gene match. This CDR3 spans 19 amino acids. From germline, CDR1 is DFQATT and CDR2 SNEGSKA (reference sequence). CDR3 sequence reads: CSARGEGLAGGESTDTQYF. CDR3 sequence (DNA): TGCAGTGCTAGAGGGGAAGGTCTAGCGGGGGGGGAGAGCACAGATACGCAGTATTTT.

As for this clonotype: A far larger clone is one base from this, pointing to a likely read error. This sequence joins TRBV4-1 and TRBJ2-1, with a possible D match to TRBD2 (6 bases). The CDR3 length is 14 residues. V was pared by 6 bases and J by 10 bases, with 19 bases between. Germline V gives CDR1 MGHRA, CDR2 YSYEKL. The CDR3, as DNA: TGCGCCAGCAGTTCCCCTGGGGGGTTCTACGAGCAGTTCTTC. The encoded protein is CASSSPGGFYEQFF.

Worth noting for this clonotype: A single base separates this from a much larger clone, so it may be a read error. This chain joins TRBV27 and TRBJ2-1; 14 nucleotides match TRBD2. The CDR3 contains 15 residues. Germline assignment: CDR1 MNHEY and CDR2 SMNVEV (reference sequence). J gave up 10 bases and V 6 bases, and 8 bases lay outside the gene matches. The DNA for the CDR3 is TGTGCCAGCAGCCTAGGGACTAGCGGGGGTCACGAGCAGTTCTTC. Translated: CASSLGTSGGHEQFF.

This clonotype appeared a few times. A much larger clone lies a single base off, so this may be a read error. CDR3 loop: CASSLLAGDSYGHTF. The CDR3 coding sequence is TGTGCCAGCAGCTTATTAGCGGGGGATAGCTATGGCCACACCTTC. The J gene is TRBJ1-2, the V gene TRBV7-9, with a weak D call TRBD1 (5 bases). The germline gives CDR1 SEHNR, CDR2 FQNEAQ (reference sequence). The CDR3 has 15 amino acids.

Turning to this clonotype: With a far larger clone one base away, a read error is the likely cause. J is TRBJ2-7 and V is TRBV7-9, with TRBD1 identical over 8 bases. CDR3 length: 17 residues. The germline CDR1 and CDR2 sequences are SEHNR and FQNEAQ (reference sequence). V lost 0 bases and J lost 3; bases outside the gene matches: 10. CDR3 nucleotide sequence: TGTGCCAGCAGCTTAGCGCCTACCTGGACAGGGCACTACGAGCAGTACTTC. Residues: CASSLAPTWTGHYEQYF.

About this clonotype itself: A much larger clone lies a single base off, so this may be a read error. The J gene is TRBJ1-1, the V gene TRBV19; the D is unclear. V was shortened by 1 base and J by 4 bases, with 13 bases between the two germline ends. The CDR3 extends over 15 amino acids. Germline CDR1 reads LNHDA; CDR2 reads SQIVND (reference sequence). The CDR3 here is CASSIGGRRCTEAFF. Here the CDR3 DNA reads TGTGCCAGTAGTATAGGTGGCAGGAGGTGCACTGAAGCTTTCTTT.

This clonotype was counted many times. The chain recombines TRBV3-1 with TRBJ1-4; tentatively, D is TRBD1 (5 bases). Deletions cut 2 bases from V and 5 bases from J, with 12 bases between. The CDR3 is made up of 15 amino acids. CDR1 LGHDT and CDR2 YNNKEL come from the germline V gene (reference sequence). CDR3 sequence: CASSQSDRGNEKLFF. The CDR3 nucleotides are TGTGCCAGCAGCCAAAGTGACAGAGGGAATGAAAAACTGTTTTTT.

This clonotype was found many times. The chain recombines TRBV18 with TRBJ1-2; D gene unclear. Trimming stripped 3 bases from V and 3 bases from J, with 8 bases between. Germline values: CDR1 KGHSH, CDR2 LQKENI. The CDR3 covers 13 residues. CDR3 nucleotides: TGTGCCAGCTCACCCCCGGGTGACTATGGCTACACCTTC. Translating gives CASSPPGDYGYTF.

CDR3: CASSPGPMVSPLHF. CDR3 sequence (DNA): TGTGCCAGCAGTCCTGGCCCTATGGTTTCACCCCTCCACTTT. J is TRBJ1-6 and V is TRBV6-1; D is undetermined. CDR3 length equals 14 residues. V dropped 5 bases and J dropped 9 bases, with 14 bases sitting between them. Germline CDR1 is MNHNS and CDR2 is SASEGT.

The V call is TRBV24-1, the J call TRBJ2-3, with D possibly being TRBD1 (6 bases). Trimming pared 7 bases from V and 0 bases from J, leaving 19 bases between. This CDR3 is 17 amino acids long. Germline V gene lookup returns CDR1 KGHDR and CDR2 SFDVKD. This CDR3 is CATSPRSSQGSTDTQYF. CDR3 DNA sequence: TGTGCCACCAGCCCCAGATCGAGTCAGGGGAGCACAGATACGCAGTATTTT.

About this clonotype itself: This may stem from a read error, because a much larger clone lies one nucleotide away. The chain couples TRBV3-1 to TRBJ2-7; D perhaps matches TRBD2 (5 bases). The CDR3 length is 12 residues. From germline, CDR1 is LGHDT and CDR2 YNNKEL (reference sequence). In nucleotides, the CDR3 is TGTGCCAACAGCCGGACTTTCTACGAGCAGTACTTC. Translating gives CANSRTFYEQYF.

The sample holds many counts of this clonotype. J is TRBJ2-7 and V is TRBV18; D possibly corresponds to TRBD1 (5 bases). Between the trimmed V and J ends, which lost 0 bases and 7 bases, there was a span of 13 bases. The CDR3 consists of 14 residues. From germline, CDR1 is KGHSH and CDR2 LQKENI. CDR3 sequence reads: CASSPPGKGQEQYF. The CDR3 bases are TGTGCCAGCTCACCACCGGGGAAGGGGCAGGAGCAGTACTTC. The full variable domain, rest sourced from reference TRBV18 and TRBJ2-7, is NAGVMQNPRHLVRRRGQEARLRCSPMKGHSHVYWYRQLPEEGLKFMVYLQKENIIDESGMPKERFSAEFPKEGPSILRIQQVVRGDSAAYFCASSPPGKGQEQYFGPGTRLTVT.

This clonotype was counted at least ten times. V usage is TRBV5-1 and J usage is TRBJ2-2; 15 bases match TRBD2. Germline trimming cut 2 bases from V and 4 bases from J; bases unmatched to any gene: 12. Germline V gene lookup returns CDR1 SGHRS and CDR2 YFSETQ. The CDR3 is 20 residues long. As DNA, the CDR3 is TGCGCCAGCAGCTTAAGAACCGGGACTAGCGGGAGGCGGGGCACCGGGGAGCTGTTTTTT. Its protein is CASSLRTGTSGRRGTGELFF.

Concerning this clonotype itself: With a much larger clone just one base away, this may be a read error. This CDR3 reads CAISEGGSNTGELFF. The CDR3 region has the DNA TGTGCCATCAGTGAGGGGGGGTCGAACACCGGGGAGCTGTTTTTT. The rearrangement joins TRBV10-3 to TRBJ2-2, with a tentative D call TRBD2 (6 bases). V lost 2 bases and J lost 0, with 7 bases in between. The CDR3 spans 15 residues. Germline V lookup: CDR1 ENHRY, CDR2 SYGVKD.

This clonotype was observed at least ten times. V gene TRBV5-1 combines with J gene TRBJ2-1; D is ambiguous. The germline gives CDR1 SGHRS, CDR2 YFSETQ. With 3 bases removed from V and 6 bases from J, the gap between germline ends came to 16 bases. The CDR3 totals 15 residues. The CDR3 sequence is CASSSHGPESNEQFF. In nucleotides, the CDR3 is TGCGCCAGCAGCTCTCACGGGCCCGAAAGCAATGAGCAGTTCTTC.

This clonotype was recorded at least ten times. This chain links TRBV3-1 with TRBJ2-3, with 11 bases that match TRBD2. Germline assignment: CDR1 LGHDT and CDR2 YNNKEL (reference sequence). Losses at the gene ends were 0 bases for V and 5 bases for J; bases not matched to a gene: 1. The CDR3 spans 15 residues. In DNA form, the CDR3 reads TGTGCCAGCAGCCAAGATCTAGCGGGAGGAGATACGCAGTATTTT. Its protein product is CASSQDLAGGDTQYF.

Ten or more counts support this clonotype. This chain links TRBV6-1 with TRBJ1-2; D is ambiguous. V was pared by 7 bases and J by 4 bases, with 13 bases between. From germline, CDR1 is MNHNS and CDR2 SASEGT. The CDR3 covers 13 residues. The CDR3 protein is CASKLRIGYGYTF. Here the CDR3 DNA reads TGTGCCAGCAAATTAAGGATAGGCTATGGCTACACCTTC.